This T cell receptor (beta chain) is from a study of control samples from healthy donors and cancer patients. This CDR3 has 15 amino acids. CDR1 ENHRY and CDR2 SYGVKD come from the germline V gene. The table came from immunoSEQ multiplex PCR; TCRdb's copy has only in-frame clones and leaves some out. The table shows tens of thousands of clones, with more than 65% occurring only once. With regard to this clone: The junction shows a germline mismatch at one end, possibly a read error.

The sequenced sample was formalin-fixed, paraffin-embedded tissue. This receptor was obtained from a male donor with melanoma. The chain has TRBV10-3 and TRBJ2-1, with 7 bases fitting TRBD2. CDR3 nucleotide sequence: TGTGCCATCAGTGATTCGGCGGGAGCTCACAATGAACAGTTCTTC. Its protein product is CAISDSAGAHNEQFF.